The 18 T cell receptor beta chains below were found in one sample sequenced in a study of shared clonotypes between healthy human individuals. The assay was immunoSEQ multiplex PCR, and TCRdb's table has in-frame clones only and misses some. Of roughly 2,000,000 clones detected, 93% appear once; the ten largest clones hold 1.5% to 2%. CD45RO-negative cells were positively selected for CCR7, leaving out terminally differentiated effector memory CD45RA+ cells. The sample was naive CD8+ T cells from PBMCs. Source of these receptors: a man aged 18 to 30 in good health. Some clones in this sample may be carry-over from other donors' samples.

CDR3 loop: CASSRRDRGYGYTF. The CDR3, as DNA: TGTGCCAGCAGCCGCCGGGACAGGGGTTATGGCTACACCTTC. The chain has TRBV28 and TRBJ1-2, with 10 nucleotides matching TRBD1. Germline CDR1 and CDR2: MDHEN and SYDVKM. This CDR3 has 14 residues. V was pared by 6 bases and J by 5 bases, with 6 bases of the junction left unmatched.

The chain has TRBV4-1 and TRBJ2-7; TRBD2 matches 9 bases. CDR1 MGHRA and CDR2 YSYEKL come from the germline V gene. The CDR3 runs to 15 residues. V dropped 3 bases and J dropped 1; count of bases not matched to a gene: 4. The CDR3 sequence: CASSQGTSRSYEQYF. CDR3 nucleotide sequence: TGCGCCAGCAGCCAGGGGACTAGCAGATCCTACGAGCAGTACTTC.

The rearrangement joins TRBV19 to TRBJ1-1, with 7 bases identical to TRBD1. The trim removed 5 bases at V and 5 bases at J, leaving 11 bases unmatched. This CDR3 is built from 15 residues. Germline CDR1 is LNHDA and CDR2 is SQIVND (reference sequence). The CDR3 DNA sequence: TGTGCCAGTAGTCCTGTGAGGGGGCCCTCGACTGAAGCTTTCTTT. Amino acids: CASSPVRGPSTEAFF.

This clone was picked up one time. V usage is TRBV4-1 and J usage is TRBJ2-1; D ambiguous. Germline V gene sequence: CDR1 MGHRA, CDR2 YSYEKL. The V gene lost 0 bases and the J gene lost 3 bases, with 3 bases spanning the gap. The CDR3 totals 13 residues. CDR3 sequence: CASSQEDYNEQFF. The CDR3 DNA sequence: TGCGCCAGCAGCCAAGAAGACTACAATGAGCAGTTCTTC.

Comments on this clone: Other DNA sequences of this sample code for an identical CDR3. The gene calls are TRBV9 and TRBJ2-7; D is undetermined. The length of the CDR3 is 13 residues. V was cut by 4 bases and J by 1 base, with 9 bases left in between. Germline V lookup: CDR1 SGDLS, CDR2 YYNGEE. Here the CDR3 reads CASSPLGSYEQYF. The DNA for the CDR3 is TGTGCCAGCAGCCCCCTGGGTTCCTACGAGCAGTACTTC.

V usage is TRBV4-3 and J usage is TRBJ2-5; D remains ambiguous. V lost 0 bases and J 1 base, leaving 12 bases between the germline ends. CDR1 and CDR2 from the germline V gene are LGHNA and YSLEER. CDR3 length: 16 amino acids. The CDR3 region has the DNA TGCGCCAGCAGCCAAGATAATTTACGTTTCCAAGAGACCCAGTACTTC. Amino acids: CASSQDNLRFQETQYF.

This clone was observed a single time. The V gene is TRBV2, the J gene TRBJ2-1; D possibly matches TRBD1 or TRBD2 (5 bases each). The CDR3 sequence is 15 residues long. Germline V lookup: CDR1 SNHLY, CDR2 FYNNEI. Trimming shortened V by 5 bases and J by 0 bases, and 11 bases separated the two germline ends. In DNA, the CDR3 is TGTGCCAGCAGTCCACCGGGACCCTCCTACAATGAGCAGTTCTTC. Translating gives CASSPPGPSYNEQFF.

The J gene is TRBJ2-5, the V gene TRBV7-9; D possibly uses TRBD1 or TRBD2 (6 bases each). Between the trimmed V and J ends, which lost 0 bases and 5 bases, there was a span of 16 bases. Germline lookup yields CDR1 SEHNR and CDR2 FQNEAQ (reference sequence). The CDR3 has 16 amino acids. CDR3 nucleotide sequence: TGTGCCAGCAGCTTAGCGGGGGGCCCTGGCGGGGAGACCCAGTACTTC. Protein sequence: CASSLAGGPGGETQYF.

Remarks on this clone: The junction differs from germline at one of its ends, possibly a read error. The V gene is TRBV4-2, the J gene TRBJ2-5; perhaps TRBD1 as D (6 bases). Per the germline V gene, CDR1 is LGHNA and CDR2 is YNFKEQ. CDR3 length: 15 amino acids. CDR3 DNA sequence: TGTGCCAGCAGCAAAGAAAGGCTCAGGGGAGAGACCCAGTACTTC. Its protein product is CASSKERLRGETQYF.

The gene calls are TRBV6-5 and TRBJ1-2; 7 bases are a match to TRBD1. The CDR3 consists of 12 residues. Germline loops: CDR1 MNHEY, CDR2 SVGAGI. J lost 11 bases, V lost 10 bases, and 13 bases had no gene match. The CDR3 sequence is CATGTRTGFYTF. The CDR3 DNA follows: TGTGCCACCGGGACCAGGACAGGATTTTACACCTTC.

A note on this clone: The identical CDR3 is also encoded by other nucleotide sequences in the sample. The rearrangement joins TRBV6-6 to TRBJ1-2; D not certain. The V and J ends lost 2 bases and 4 bases respectively, with 2 bases between them. The germline V gene encodes CDR1 MNHNY and CDR2 SVGAGI (reference sequence). The CDR3 length is 11 residues. In DNA form, the CDR3 reads TGTGCCAGCAGTTACGGCTATGGCTACACCTTC. Amino acids: CASSYGYGYTF.

The chain employs TRBV10-3 and TRBJ2-1, with no clear D. CDR3 length: 13 amino acids. V was trimmed by 3 bases and J by 10 bases, leaving 13 bases between them. Germline assignment: CDR1 ENHRY and CDR2 SYGVKD. Here the CDR3 reads CAISDKVDTEQFF. DNA for the CDR3: TGTGCCATCAGTGATAAGGTAGACACCGAGCAGTTCTTC.

The V and J genes are TRBV7-2 and TRBJ2-7; possible D gene TRBD2, 5 bases. Germline V gene sequence: CDR1 SGHTA, CDR2 FQGNSA. This CDR3 has 14 amino acids. The V and J ends lost 2 bases and 5 bases respectively, with 13 bases between them. The CDR3 DNA reads TGTGCCAGCAGCTTAATGGCCGGGCGGGACGAGCAGTACTTC. The encoded protein is CASSLMAGRDEQYF. Looking up the rest from reference TRBV7-2 and TRBJ2-7 gives the full variable domain: GAGVSQSPSNKVTEKGKDVELRCDPISGHTALYWYRQSLGQGLEFLIYFQGNSAPDKSGLPSDRFSAERTGGSVSTLTIQRTQQEDSAVYLCASSLMAGRDEQYFGPGTRLTVT.

V gene TRBV9 combines with J gene TRBJ2-7; D may match TRBD1 or TRBD2 (5 bases each). This CDR3 region has 15 residues. Looked up from germline, CDR1 is SGDLS and CDR2 is YYNGEE. Trimming removed 3 bases from V and 2 bases from J, with 15 bases in between. CDR3 bases: TGTGCCAGCAGCGGCGGATGGGACGGCACCTACGAGCAGTACTTC. Amino acid sequence: CASSGGWDGTYEQYF.

This chain uses TRBV9 with TRBJ2-1; D remains unclear. There are 12 residues in the CDR3. Germline loops: CDR1 SGDLS, CDR2 YYNGEE. Trimming took off 3 bases at V and 9 bases at J, with 10 bases between the two ends. The CDR3 DNA sequence: TGTGCCAGCAGCGGGCCTTATATTGAGCAGTTCTTC. Translated, it gives CASSGPYIEQFF.

The rearrangement uses TRBV9 and TRBJ2-7; TRBD1 agrees at 7 bases. After removal of 3 bases from V and 3 bases from J, the junction contained 6 bases not matched to a gene. Germline CDR1 and CDR2: SGDLS and YYNGEE. The CDR3 consists of 14 residues. The CDR3 spells CASSERTGSYEQYF. The CDR3 nucleotides read TGTGCCAGCAGCGAGCGGACAGGAAGCTACGAGCAGTACTTC.

This chain uses TRBV9 with TRBJ1-1; tentatively, D is TRBD1 (5 bases). V lost 3 bases, J lost 6 bases, and 12 bases lay in between. The germline V gene has CDR1 SGDLS and CDR2 YYNGEE. CDR3 length: 13 residues. The CDR3 sequence is CASSGAKGPEAFF. DNA for the CDR3: TGTGCCAGCAGCGGTGCTAAGGGGCCTGAAGCTTTCTTT. Combining the CDR3 with reference TRBV9 and TRBJ1-1 gives the whole variable domain DSGVTQTPKHLITATGQRVTLRCSPRSGDLSVYWYQQSLDQGLQFLIQYYNGEERAKGNILERFSAQQFPDLHSELNLSSLELGDSALYFCASSGAKGPEAFFGQGTRLTVV.

The rearrangement uses TRBV9 and TRBJ2-7, with D possibly matching TRBD2 (5 bases). The CDR3 covers 14 residues. V lost 3 bases, J lost 0 bases, and 10 bases lay in between. Germline-derived CDR1 and CDR2 are SGDLS and YYNGEE. CDR3 sequence: CASSEDSGSYEQYF. The DNA of the CDR3 is TGTGCCAGCAGCGAGGACTCCGGCTCCTACGAGCAGTACTTC.